This T cell receptor beta chain was found in a study of OX40 agonist ivuxolimab in advanced cancers. Patients with a history of autoimmune disease or on systemic immunosuppression were excluded. Study observations and caveats: Antigen specificity of clonally expanded peripheral T cells was not established. In CD8+ T cells, expanded clones were on average more numerous than in CD4+.

This clone was seen just once. Its antigen is as yet unknown. Profiling relied on immunoSEQ multiplex PCR, and the TCRdb table lists in-frame clones only, not all of them. This sample has approximately 64,000 clones, with about 82% found just once. The sample consisted of CD4+ or CD8+ T cells sorted from blood, taken in a trial of the OX40 agonist ivuxolimab. This TCR was recovered from an adult with an advanced solid tumor such as melanoma, head and neck, liver or kidney cancer.

CDR3 sequence reads: CASSLRGDREYEQYF. CDR3 coding DNA: TGTGCCAGCAGCCTCAGGGGAGATCGTGAGTACGAGCAGTACTTC. This chain joins TRBV13 and TRBJ2-7; possibly TRBD1 for D (6 bases). Germline values: CDR1 PRHDT, CDR2 FYEKMQ (reference sequence). V was shortened by 5 bases and J by 4 bases, with 18 bases between the two germline ends. The CDR3 is 15 residues long.